This T cell receptor (beta chain) was obtained from a study of blood T cells in healthy people across ages. Notes on the study in general: Getting older went along with TCR beta diversity per million T cells dropping roughly linearly.

The CDR3 covers 14 residues. The germline CDR1 and CDR2 sequences are SGDLS and YYNGEE. Trimming left V 6 bases short and J 0 bases short, with 11 bases between. Per sample, at least 5 micrograms of total RNA were extracted. This clonotype was observed a few times. What it binds is unknown. The authors ran a second PCR of about 6 to 11 cycles using a sample-barcoded 5' primer and a J-beta primer mix. Each CDR3 protein gets one entry after TCRdb re-called the 5' RACE reads with MiXCR. This repertoire shows more than 1,000,000 distinct CDR3 sequences, roughly a quarter found once; its top ten account for around 0.7%. The sample was also linked to a second study, of T cells of mothers and their children. Turning to that study: A slight, non-significant increase in overlap was found for related mother-child pairs relative to unrelated pairs.

The V and J genes are TRBV9 and TRBJ2-3; D is perhaps TRBD2 (5 bases). Source material: blood. This TCR came from a girl aged 2-10 years in good health. CDR3 residues: CASMHPGSTDTQYF. In nucleotides, the CDR3 is TGTGCCAGCATGCATCCGGGGAGCACAGATACGCAGTATTTT.